The clone carrying this TCR beta chain was seen ten or more times. The J segment lost 0 bases and the V segment lost 6 bases, leaving 13 bases of the junction unmatched. Germline loops: CDR1 MDHEN, CDR2 SYDVKM. This CDR3 spans 17 amino acids. Membership in each cohort depended on participant-reported clinical history. The data stem from a study of blood T cell repertoires in COVID-19. Whole-study context: PBMCs, B-cell-depleted T cells, or T cells provided the cDNA or gDNA that made up the material.

Assay used: immunoSEQ multiplex PCR; TCRdb lists only in-frame clones, some missing. The top ten hold about 1.4% of the sample, which has 350,000 to 500,000 clones, around nine tenths seen once. The chain employs TRBV28 and TRBJ2-7; TRBD1 agrees at 8 bases. Material for sequencing was PBMCs or T cells enriched from blood (not recorded which). The origin of this receptor is a woman aged 18-29 years who had been exposed to COVID-19. As DNA, the CDR3 is TGTGCCAGCAGCCCCACAGGGGGAGGTTTCAGCTCCTACGAGCAGTACTTC. The encoded protein is CASSPTGGGFSSYEQYF.